This T cell receptor beta chain was sequenced during a study of technical replicates of blood from a handful of donors. Data came from immunoSEQ multiplex PCR; TCRdb stores just in-frame clones and leaves some out. In the table there are about 12,000 clones, 85% to 95% of which are singletons. Germline loops: CDR1 SGHDT, CDR2 YYEEEE. J was trimmed by 3 bases and V by 0 bases; bases with no gene match: 5. The CDR3 is 15 amino acids. The TCR sequence derives from a human donor in good health. The rearrangement links TRBV5-6 to TRBJ1-1, with TRBD1 matching 7 bases. Sequenced sample: PBMCs. CDR3 amino acids: CASSLAGQQYTEAFF. The CDR3 DNA reads TGTGCCAGCAGCTTGGCGGGACAGCAGTACACTGAAGCTTTCTTT. Variable domain in full (rest from reference TRBV5-6 and TRBJ1-1): DAGVTQSPTHLIKTRGQQVTLRCSPKSGHDTVSWYQQALGQGPQFIFQYYEEEERQRGNFPDRFSGHQFPNYSSELNVNALLLGDSALYLCASSLAGQQYTEAFFGQGTRLTVV.